The 3 T cell receptor beta chains below all came from one sample that was sequenced in a study of T cell responses to AZD1222 COVID-19 vaccine. Data came from immunoSEQ multiplex PCR; TCRdb stores just in-frame clones and leaves some out. There are about 130,000 clones in the sample; 85% to 90% occur only once, and around 20% lies in the top ten. Sample: peripheral blood, taken on day 0 of AZD1222 vaccination. The origin of the receptors is an adult in good health.

The gene calls are TRBV16 and TRBJ2-1, with 10 positions matching TRBD1. Germline lookup yields CDR1 KGHSY and CDR2 FQNENV. J was trimmed by 0 bases and V by 4 bases; bases with no gene match: 6. CDR3 size: 17 residues. As DNA, the CDR3 is TGTGCCAGCAGCCGGGGGGACAGGGGCAGCTCCTACAATGAGCAGTTCTTC. It codes for CASSRGDRGSSYNEQFF.

The chain carries TRBV29-1 and TRBJ2-5, with D perhaps TRBD2 (6 bases). Germline CDR1 reads SQVTM; CDR2 reads ANQGSEA. The CDR3 contains 14 residues. V lost 4 bases, J lost 2 bases, and 14 bases lay in between. DNA of the CDR3: TGCAGCGTTGTCCCTTGGCGGGGACAAGAGACCCAGTACTTC. It specifies CSVVPWRGQETQYF.

About this clone: This may arise from a read error, as a much more abundant clone is one base away. The V and J genes are TRBV13 and TRBJ2-7; perhaps TRBD2 as D (6 bases). CDR1 is PRHDT and CDR2 is FYEKMQ in the germline V gene (reference sequence). Trimming took off 5 bases at V and 7 bases at J, with 21 bases between the two ends. This CDR3 comprises 15 residues. The CDR3 DNA reads as TGTGCCAGCAGCCTACGGGGGTTCCCTAGGAGGGAGCAGTACTTC. Protein product: CASSLRGFPRREQYF.